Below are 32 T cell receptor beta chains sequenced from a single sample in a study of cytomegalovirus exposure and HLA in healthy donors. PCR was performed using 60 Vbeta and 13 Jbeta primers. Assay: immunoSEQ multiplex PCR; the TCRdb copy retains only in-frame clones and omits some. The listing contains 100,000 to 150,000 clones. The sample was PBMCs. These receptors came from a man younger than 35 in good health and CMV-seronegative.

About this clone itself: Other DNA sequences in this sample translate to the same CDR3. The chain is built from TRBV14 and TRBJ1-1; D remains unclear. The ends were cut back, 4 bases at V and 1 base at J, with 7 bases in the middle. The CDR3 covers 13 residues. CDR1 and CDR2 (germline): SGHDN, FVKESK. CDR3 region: CASSRAGNTEAFF. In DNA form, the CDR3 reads TGTGCCAGCAGCCGCGCAGGGAACACTGAAGCTTTCTTT. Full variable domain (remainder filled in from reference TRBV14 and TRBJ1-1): EAGVTQFPSHSVIEKGQTVTLRCDPISGHDNLYWYRRVMGKEIKFLLHFVKESKQDESGMPNNRFLAERTGGTYSTLKVQPAELEDSGVYFCASSRAGNTEAFFGQGTRLTVV.

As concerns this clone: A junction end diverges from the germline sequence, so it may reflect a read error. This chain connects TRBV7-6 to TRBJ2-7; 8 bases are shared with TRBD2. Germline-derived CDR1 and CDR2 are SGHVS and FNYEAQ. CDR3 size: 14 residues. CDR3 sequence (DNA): TGTGCCAGCACCTTAGGACTAGCAGGCTACGAGCAGTACTTC. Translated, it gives CASTLGLAGYEQYF.

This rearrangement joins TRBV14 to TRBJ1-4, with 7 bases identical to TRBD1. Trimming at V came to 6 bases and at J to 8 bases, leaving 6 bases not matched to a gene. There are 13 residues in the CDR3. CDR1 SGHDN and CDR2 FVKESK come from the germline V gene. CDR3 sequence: CASRHGTEEKLFF. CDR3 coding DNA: TGTGCCAGCAGGCACGGGACAGAGGAAAAACTGTTTTTT.

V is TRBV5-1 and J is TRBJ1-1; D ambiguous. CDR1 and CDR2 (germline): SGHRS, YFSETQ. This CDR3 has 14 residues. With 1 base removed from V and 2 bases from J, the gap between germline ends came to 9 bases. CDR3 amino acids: CASSLFNLNTEAFF. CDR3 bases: TGCGCCAGCAGCTTGTTTAACCTAAACACTGAAGCTTTCTTT.

The CDR3 spells CASSFTGALVRNSPLHF. CDR3 DNA sequence: TGTGCCAGCAGCTTTACAGGGGCCCTGGTCCGGAATTCACCCCTCCACTTT. The V and J genes are TRBV5-4 and TRBJ1-6; 7 nucleotides align to TRBD1. Germline CDR1 and CDR2: SGHNT and YYREEE (reference sequence). Trimming cost V 2 bases and J 7 bases; bases outside gene matches: 12. The CDR3 loop spans 17 amino acids.

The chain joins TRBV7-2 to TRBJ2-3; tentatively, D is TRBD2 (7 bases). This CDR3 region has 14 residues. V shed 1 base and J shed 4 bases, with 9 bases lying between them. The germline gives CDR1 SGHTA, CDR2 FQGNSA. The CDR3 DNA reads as TGTGCCAGCAGCTTAGAGGGGGGGCCAGATACGCAGTATTTT. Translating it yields CASSLEGGPDTQYF.

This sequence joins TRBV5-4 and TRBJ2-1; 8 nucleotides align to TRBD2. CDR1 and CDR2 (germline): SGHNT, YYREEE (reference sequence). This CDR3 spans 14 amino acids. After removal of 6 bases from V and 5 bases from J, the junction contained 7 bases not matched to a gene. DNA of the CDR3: TGTGCCAGCAATAAGCGGGAGTGGGACAATGAGCAGTTCTTC. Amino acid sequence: CASNKREWDNEQFF.

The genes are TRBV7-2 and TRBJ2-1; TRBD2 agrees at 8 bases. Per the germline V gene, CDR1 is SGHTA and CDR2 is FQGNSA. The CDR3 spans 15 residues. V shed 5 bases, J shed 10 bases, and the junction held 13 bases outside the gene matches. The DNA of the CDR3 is TGTGCCAGCAGCCTAAAGCGGGAGTATAGGGGGGAGCAGTTCTTC. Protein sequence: CASSLKREYRGEQFF.

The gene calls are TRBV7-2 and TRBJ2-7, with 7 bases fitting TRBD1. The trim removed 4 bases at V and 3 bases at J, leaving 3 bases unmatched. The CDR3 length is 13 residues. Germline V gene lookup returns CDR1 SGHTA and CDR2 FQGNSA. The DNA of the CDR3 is TGTGCCAGCAGCTATACAGGGGACTACGAGCAGTACTTC. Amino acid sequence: CASSYTGDYEQYF.

In DNA form, the CDR3 reads TGTGCCAGCAGCGTAGGGCTCCCCCTTAACAATGAGCAGTTCTTC. Amino acid sequence: CASSVGLPLNNEQFF. The rearrangement links TRBV9 to TRBJ2-1; no firm D call. The V gene's germline CDR1 is SGDLS and CDR2 YYNGEE. The CDR3 totals 15 residues. Deletions cut 0 bases from V and 5 bases from J, with 12 bases between.

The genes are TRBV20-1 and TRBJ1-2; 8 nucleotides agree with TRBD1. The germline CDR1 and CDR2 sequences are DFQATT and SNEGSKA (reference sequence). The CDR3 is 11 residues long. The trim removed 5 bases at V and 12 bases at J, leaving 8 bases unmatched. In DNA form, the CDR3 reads TGCAGTGCTCCAAATCAGGGGGCACACACCTTC. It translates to CSAPNQGAHTF.

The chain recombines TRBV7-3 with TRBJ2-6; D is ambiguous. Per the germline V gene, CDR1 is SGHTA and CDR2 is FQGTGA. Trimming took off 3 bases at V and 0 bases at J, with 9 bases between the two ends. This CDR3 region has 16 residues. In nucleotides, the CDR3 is TGTGCCAGCAGCTTGAGGCATAGCTCTGGGGCCAACGTCCTGACTTTC. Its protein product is CASSLRHSSGANVLTF.

The CDR3 region has the DNA TGTGCCAGCAGTGAACAGCACAGGGGGGACTATGGCTACACCTTC. Residues: CASSEQHRGDYGYTF. The rearrangement joins TRBV2 to TRBJ1-2, with 8 nucleotides matching TRBD1. Trimming at V came to 2 bases and at J to 3 bases, leaving 5 bases not matched to a gene. The V gene's germline CDR1 is SNHLY and CDR2 FYNNEI. The CDR3 contains 15 residues.

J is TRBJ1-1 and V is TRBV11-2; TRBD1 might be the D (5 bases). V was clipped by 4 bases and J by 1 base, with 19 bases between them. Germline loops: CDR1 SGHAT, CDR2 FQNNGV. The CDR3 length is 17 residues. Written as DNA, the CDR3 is TGTGCCAGCAGCTACCCCCGGGCAGGGAGGGGGAACACTGAAGCTTTCTTT. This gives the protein CASSYPRAGRGNTEAFF.

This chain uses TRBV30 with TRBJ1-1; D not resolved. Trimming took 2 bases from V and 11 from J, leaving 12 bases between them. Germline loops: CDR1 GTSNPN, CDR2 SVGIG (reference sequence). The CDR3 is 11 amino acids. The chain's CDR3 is CAWSPNLEAFF. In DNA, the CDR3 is TGTGCCTGGAGTCCTAATCTCGAGGCTTTCTTT.

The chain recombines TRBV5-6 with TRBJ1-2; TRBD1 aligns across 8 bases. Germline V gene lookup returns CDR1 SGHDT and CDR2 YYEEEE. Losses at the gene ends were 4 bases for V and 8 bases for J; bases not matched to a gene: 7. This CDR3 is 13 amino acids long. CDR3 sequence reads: CASSARTGRGYTF. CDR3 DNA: TGTGCCAGCAGCGCACGGACAGGGCGCGGCTACACCTTC.

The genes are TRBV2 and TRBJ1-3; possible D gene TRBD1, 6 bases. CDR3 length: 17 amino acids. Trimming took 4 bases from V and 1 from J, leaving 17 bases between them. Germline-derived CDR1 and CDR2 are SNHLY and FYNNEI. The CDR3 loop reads CASSVKKQGSSGNTIYF. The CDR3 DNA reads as TGTGCCAGCAGTGTTAAGAAACAGGGATCGTCTGGAAACACCATATATTTT.

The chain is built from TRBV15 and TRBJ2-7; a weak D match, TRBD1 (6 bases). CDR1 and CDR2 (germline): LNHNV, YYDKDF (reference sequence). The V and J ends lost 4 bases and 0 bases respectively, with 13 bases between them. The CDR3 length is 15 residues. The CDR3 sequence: CATSIGQMSSYEQYF. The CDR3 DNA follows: TGTGCCACCAGCATCGGACAGATGAGCTCCTACGAGCAGTACTTC.

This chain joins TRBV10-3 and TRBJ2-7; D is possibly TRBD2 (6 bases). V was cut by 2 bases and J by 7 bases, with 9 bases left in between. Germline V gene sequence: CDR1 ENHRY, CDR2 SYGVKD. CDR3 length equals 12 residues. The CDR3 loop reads CAISEGGNEQYF. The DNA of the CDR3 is TGTGCCATCAGTGAGGGAGGGAATGAGCAGTACTTC.

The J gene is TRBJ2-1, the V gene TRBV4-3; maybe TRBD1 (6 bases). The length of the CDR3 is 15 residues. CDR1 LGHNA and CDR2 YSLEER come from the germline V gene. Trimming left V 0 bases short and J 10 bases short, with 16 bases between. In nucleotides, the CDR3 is TGCGCCAGCAGCCAAGATCTGGGCCCCCAGGGGGAGCAGTTCTTC. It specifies CASSQDLGPQGEQFF.

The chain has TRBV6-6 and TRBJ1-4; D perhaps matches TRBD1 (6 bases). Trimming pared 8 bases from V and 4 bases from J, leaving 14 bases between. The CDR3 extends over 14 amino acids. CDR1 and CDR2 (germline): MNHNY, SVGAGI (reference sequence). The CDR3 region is CASRPRTDNEKLFF. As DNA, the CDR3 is TGTGCCAGCCGTCCCCGGACAGATAATGAAAAACTGTTTTTT.

The CDR3 DNA reads TGTGCCAGCAGAGCCCTAGAACACACTGAAGCTTTCTTT. Protein sequence: CASRALEHTEAFF. V gene TRBV6-5 combines with J gene TRBJ1-1; D gene unclear. Germline V gives CDR1 MNHEY, CDR2 SVGAGI. Trimming took 6 bases from V and 3 from J, leaving 11 bases between them. This CDR3 contains 13 residues.

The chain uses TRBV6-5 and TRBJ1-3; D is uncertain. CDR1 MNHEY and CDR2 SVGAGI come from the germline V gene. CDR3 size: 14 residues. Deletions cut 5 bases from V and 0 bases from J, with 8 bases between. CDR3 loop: CASSAPSSGNTIYF. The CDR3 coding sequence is TGTGCCAGCAGTGCGCCGAGCTCTGGAAACACCATATATTTT.

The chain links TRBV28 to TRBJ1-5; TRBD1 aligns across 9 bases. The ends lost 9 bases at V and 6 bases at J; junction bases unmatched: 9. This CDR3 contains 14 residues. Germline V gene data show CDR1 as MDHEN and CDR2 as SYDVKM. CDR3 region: CASFGQGQAQPQHF. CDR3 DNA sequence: TGTGCCAGTTTTGGACAGGGGCAGGCTCAGCCCCAGCATTTT.

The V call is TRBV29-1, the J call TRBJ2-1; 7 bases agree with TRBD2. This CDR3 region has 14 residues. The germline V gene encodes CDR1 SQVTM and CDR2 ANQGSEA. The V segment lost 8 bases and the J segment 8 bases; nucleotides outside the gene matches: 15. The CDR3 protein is CSLIRGEGLYEQFF. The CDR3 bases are TGCAGCCTCATCCGGGGGGAGGGTTTATATGAGCAGTTCTTC.

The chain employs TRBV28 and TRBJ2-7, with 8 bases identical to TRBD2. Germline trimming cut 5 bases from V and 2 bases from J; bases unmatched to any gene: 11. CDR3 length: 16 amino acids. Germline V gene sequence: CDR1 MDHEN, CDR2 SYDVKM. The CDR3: CASSPIGLAGTYEQYF. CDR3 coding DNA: TGTGCCAGCAGTCCGATTGGATTAGCGGGGACCTACGAGCAGTACTTC.

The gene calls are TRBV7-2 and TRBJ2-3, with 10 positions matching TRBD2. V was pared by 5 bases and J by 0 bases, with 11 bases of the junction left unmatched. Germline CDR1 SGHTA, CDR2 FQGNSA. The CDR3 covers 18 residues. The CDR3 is CASSPPGLASSSTDTQYF. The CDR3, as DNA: TGTGCCAGCAGCCCGCCGGGACTAGCGTCCTCTAGCACAGATACGCAGTATTTT.

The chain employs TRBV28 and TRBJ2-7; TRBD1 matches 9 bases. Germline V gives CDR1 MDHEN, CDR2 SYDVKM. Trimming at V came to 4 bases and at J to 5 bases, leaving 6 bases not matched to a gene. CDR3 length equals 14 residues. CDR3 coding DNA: TGTGCCAGCAGTTCTTACAGGGGGCATGACGAGCAGTACTTC. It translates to CASSSYRGHDEQYF.

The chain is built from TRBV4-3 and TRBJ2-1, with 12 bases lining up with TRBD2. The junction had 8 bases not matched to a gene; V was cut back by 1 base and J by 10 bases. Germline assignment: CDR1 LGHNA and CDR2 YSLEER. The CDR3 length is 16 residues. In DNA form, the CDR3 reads TGCGCCAGCAGCCAAGTACTAGCGGGAGGACCTCCGGAGCAGTTCTTC. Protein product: CASSQVLAGGPPEQFF.

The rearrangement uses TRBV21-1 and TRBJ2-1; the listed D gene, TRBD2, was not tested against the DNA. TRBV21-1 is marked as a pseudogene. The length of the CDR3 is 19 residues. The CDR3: CASSKGTGLAGVNYNEQFF. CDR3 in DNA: TGTGCCAGCAGCAAGGGTACGGGACTAGCGGGAGTCAATTACAATGAGCAGTTCTTC.

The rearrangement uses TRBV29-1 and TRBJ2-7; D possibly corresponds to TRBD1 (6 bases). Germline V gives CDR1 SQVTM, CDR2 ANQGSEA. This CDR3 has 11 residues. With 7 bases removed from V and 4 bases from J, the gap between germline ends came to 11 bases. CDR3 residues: CSGLQGYEQYF. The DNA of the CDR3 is TGCAGCGGGCTACAGGGATACGAGCAGTACTTC.

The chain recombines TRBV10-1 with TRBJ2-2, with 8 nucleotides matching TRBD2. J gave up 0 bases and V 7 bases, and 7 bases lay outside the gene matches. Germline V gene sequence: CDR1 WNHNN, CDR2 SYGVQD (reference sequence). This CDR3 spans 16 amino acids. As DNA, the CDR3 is TGCGCCAGCAAGGGGAGCGGGAGAGCGAACACCGGGGAGCTGTTTTTT. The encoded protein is CASKGSGRANTGELFF.